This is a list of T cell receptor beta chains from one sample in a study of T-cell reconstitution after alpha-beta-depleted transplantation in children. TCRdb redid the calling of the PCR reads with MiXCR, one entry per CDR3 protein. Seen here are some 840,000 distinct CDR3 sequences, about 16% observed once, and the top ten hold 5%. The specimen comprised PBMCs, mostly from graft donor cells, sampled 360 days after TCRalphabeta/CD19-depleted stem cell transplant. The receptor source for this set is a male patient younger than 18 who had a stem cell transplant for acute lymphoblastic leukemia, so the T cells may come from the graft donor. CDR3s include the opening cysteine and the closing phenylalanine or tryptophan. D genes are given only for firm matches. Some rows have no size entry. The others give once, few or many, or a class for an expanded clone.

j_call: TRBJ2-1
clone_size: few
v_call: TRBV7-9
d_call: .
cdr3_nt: TGTGCCAGCAGCGACACTAGCCGGGGCTCCTACAATGAGCAGTTCTTC
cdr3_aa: CASSDTSRGSYNEQFF

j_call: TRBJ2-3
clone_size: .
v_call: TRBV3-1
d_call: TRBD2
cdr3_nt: TGTGCCACCTCCCGCGGGGGACTAGCCGGCGGAGATACGCAGTATTTT
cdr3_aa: CATSRGGLAGGDTQYF

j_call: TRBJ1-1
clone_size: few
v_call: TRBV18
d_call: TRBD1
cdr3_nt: TGTGCCAGCTCAGCACAGGGGGCCACTGAAGCTTTCTTT
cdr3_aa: CASSAQGATEAFF

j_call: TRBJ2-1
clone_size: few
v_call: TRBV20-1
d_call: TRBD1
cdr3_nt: TGCAGTGCTACCGACAGGGGGCCAGGTGAGCAGTTCTTC
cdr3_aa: CSATDRGPGEQFF

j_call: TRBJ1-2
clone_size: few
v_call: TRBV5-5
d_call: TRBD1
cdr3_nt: TGTGCCAGCAGCTTGGAAGGACAGGGTGGCTACACCTTC
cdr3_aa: CASSLEGQGGYTF

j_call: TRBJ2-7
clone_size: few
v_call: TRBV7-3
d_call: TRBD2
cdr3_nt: TGTGCCAGCAGCCCATCCGGGCTAGCGGGAGAGTTAGGGCAGTACTTC
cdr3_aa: CASSPSGLAGELGQYF

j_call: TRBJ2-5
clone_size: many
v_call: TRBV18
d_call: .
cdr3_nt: TGTGCCAGCTCACGGACAGCTCAAGAGACCCAGTACTTC
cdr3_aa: CASSRTAQETQYF

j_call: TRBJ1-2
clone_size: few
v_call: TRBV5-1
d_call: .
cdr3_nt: TGCGCCAGCAGCTTGGAGACAGGCCCTAACTATGGCTACACCTTC
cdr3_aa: CASSLETGPNYGYTF

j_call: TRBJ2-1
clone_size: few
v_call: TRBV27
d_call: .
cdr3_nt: TGTGCCAGCAGACCTAGGGTTACCTACAATGAGCAGTTCTTC
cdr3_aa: CASRPRVTYNEQFF

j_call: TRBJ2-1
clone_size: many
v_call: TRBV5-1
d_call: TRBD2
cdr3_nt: TGCGCCAGCAGCTTGGAAGATAGCGGGAGTATGGCGAATGAGCAGTTCTTC
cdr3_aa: CASSLEDSGSMANEQFF

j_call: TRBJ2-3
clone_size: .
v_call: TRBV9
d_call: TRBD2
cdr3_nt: TGTGCCAGCAGCGTAGCGGTCGGAACTAGCGACACAGATACGCAGTATTTT
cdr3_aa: CASSVAVGTSDTDTQYF

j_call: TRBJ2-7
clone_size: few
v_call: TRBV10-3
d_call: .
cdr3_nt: TGTGCCATCCGGCCAGGGTCTGGCGAGCAGTACTTC
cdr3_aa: CAIRPGSGEQYF

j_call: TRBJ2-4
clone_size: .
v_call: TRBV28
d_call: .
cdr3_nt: TGTGCCAGCAGTACGACGAGAAACATTCAGTACTTC
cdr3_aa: CASSTTRNIQYF

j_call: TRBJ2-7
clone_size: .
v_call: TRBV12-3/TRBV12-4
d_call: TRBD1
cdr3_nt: TGTGCCAGCAGACAGACCGGGACAGGGACCTACGAGCAGTACTTC
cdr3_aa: CASRQTGTGTYEQYF